The clone carrying this T cell receptor beta chain was counted only a few times. This CDR3 is 15 amino acids long. The V and J ends lost 5 bases and 0 bases respectively, with 8 bases between them. CDR1 LGHDT and CDR2 YNNKEL come from the germline V gene (reference sequence). This specimen belongs to a study of blood T cell repertoires in COVID-19. At the level of the study: Whether acute or convalescent, the COVID-19 samples came from the United States, Italy and Spain. Sample material is recorded as cDNA or gDNA derived from T cells, B-cell-depleted T cells, or PBMCs.

In the study's own analysis: Amplifying reference gene primers gave estimates of nucleated cell counts. Assay used: immunoSEQ multiplex PCR; TCRdb lists only in-frame clones, some missing. V, J and clone size derive from that table, while D and trimming were established from the DNA sequence. The sample lists some 120,000 clones, 55% to 70% occurring once. The J gene is TRBJ2-6, the V gene TRBV3-1 (or the pseudogene TRBV3-2); D unclear. Sequencing was performed on peripheral blood. This TCR came from a woman aged 70-85 years with acute or convalescent COVID-19. The CDR3 DNA sequence: TGTGCCAGCAGCTCCCTACTCTCTGGGGCCAACGTCCTGACTTTC. Protein product: CASSSLLSGANVLTF.